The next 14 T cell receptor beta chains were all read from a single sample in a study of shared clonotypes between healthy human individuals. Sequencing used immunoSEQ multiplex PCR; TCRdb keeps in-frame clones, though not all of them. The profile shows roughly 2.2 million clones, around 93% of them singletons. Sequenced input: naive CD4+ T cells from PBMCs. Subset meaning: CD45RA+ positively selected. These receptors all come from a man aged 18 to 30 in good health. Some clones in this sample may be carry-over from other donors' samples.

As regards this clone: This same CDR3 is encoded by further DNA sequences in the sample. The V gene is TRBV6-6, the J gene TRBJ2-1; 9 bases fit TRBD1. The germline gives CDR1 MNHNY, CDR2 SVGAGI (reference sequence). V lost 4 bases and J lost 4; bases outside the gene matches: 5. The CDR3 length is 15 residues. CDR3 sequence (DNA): TGTGCCAGCAGTTCCGGACAGGGGCGGTACAATGAGCAGTTCTTC. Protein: CASSSGQGRYNEQFF.

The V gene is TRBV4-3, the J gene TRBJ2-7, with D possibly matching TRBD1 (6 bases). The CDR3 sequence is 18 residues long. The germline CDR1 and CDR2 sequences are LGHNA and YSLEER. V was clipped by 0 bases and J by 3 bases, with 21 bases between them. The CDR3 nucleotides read TGCGCCAGCAGCCAAGAGGTTGGTTTACGGGACAACCACTACGAGCAGTACTTC. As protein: CASSQEVGLRDNHYEQYF.

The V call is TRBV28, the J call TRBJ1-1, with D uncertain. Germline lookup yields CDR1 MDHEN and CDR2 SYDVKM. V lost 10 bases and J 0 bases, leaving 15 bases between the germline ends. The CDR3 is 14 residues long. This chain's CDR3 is CATSPPHMNTEAFF. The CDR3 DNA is TGTGCCACCTCACCCCCACACATGAACACTGAAGCTTTCTTT.

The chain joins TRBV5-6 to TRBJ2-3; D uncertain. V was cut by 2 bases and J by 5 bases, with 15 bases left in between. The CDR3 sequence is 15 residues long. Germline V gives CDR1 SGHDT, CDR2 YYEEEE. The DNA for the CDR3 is TGTGCCAGCAGCTTTTTTGATAAGGAGAGAGATACGCAGTATTTT. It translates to CASSFFDKERDTQYF.

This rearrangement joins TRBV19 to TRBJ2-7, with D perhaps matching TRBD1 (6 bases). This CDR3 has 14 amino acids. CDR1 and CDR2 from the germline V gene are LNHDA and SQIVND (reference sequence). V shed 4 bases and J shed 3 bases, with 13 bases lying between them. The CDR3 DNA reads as TGTGCCAGTAGTACCAACCCGGACAGCTACGAGCAGTACTTC. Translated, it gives CASSTNPDSYEQYF.

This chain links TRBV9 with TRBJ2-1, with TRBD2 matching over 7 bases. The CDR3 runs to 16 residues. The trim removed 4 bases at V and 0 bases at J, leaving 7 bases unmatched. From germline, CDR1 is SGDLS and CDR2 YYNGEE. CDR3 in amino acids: CASSPVSSGSYNEQFF. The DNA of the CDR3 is TGTGCCAGCAGCCCAGTCTCTAGCGGCTCCTACAATGAGCAGTTCTTC.

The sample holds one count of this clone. CDR3 coding DNA: TGTGCCAGCAGCCCCCCCGGCGGGACAGATACGCAGTATTTT. Its translation is CASSPPGGTDTQYF. V is TRBV13 and J is TRBJ2-3; TRBD2 is a possible D gene (5 bases). The CDR3 runs 14 residues. Germline V CDR1 and CDR2: PRHDT, FYEKMQ (reference sequence). The V and J ends lost 5 bases and 3 bases respectively, with 12 bases between them.

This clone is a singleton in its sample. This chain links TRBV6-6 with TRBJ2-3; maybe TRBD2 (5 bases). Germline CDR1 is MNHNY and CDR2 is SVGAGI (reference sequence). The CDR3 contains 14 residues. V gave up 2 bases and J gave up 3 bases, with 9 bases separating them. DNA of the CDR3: TGTGCCAGCAGTTACCCCGGGGAGACAGATACGCAGTATTTT. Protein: CASSYPGETDTQYF.

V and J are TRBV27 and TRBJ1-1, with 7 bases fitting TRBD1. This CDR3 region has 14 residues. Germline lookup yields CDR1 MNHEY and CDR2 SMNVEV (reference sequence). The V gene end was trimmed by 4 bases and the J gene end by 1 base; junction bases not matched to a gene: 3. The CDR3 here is CASSYNRGNTEAFF. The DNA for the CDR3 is TGTGCCAGCAGTTACAACAGGGGGAACACTGAAGCTTTCTTT.

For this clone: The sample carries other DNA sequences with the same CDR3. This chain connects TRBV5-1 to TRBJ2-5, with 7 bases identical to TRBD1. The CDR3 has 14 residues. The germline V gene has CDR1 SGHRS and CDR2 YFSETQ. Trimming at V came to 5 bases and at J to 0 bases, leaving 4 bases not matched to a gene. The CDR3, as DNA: TGCGCCAGCAGTCCCGGGACAGACCAAGAGACCCAGTACTTC. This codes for CASSPGTDQETQYF.

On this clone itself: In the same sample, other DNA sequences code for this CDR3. CDR3 sequence (DNA): TGCGCCAGCAGCTTGGCGGGCCAGGGGAACACCGGGGAGCTGTTTTTT. Translated: CASSLAGQGNTGELFF. V is TRBV5-1 and J is TRBJ2-2, with D maybe TRBD1 (5 bases). The CDR3 loop spans 16 amino acids. The V end lost 0 bases, the J end lost 1 base, and 10 bases lay between the germline ends. Looked up from germline, CDR1 is SGHRS and CDR2 is YFSETQ. The full variable domain, with the rest looked up from reference TRBV5-1 and TRBJ2-2, is KAGVTQTPRYLIKTRGQQVTLSCSPISGHRSVSWYQQTPGQGLQFLFEYFSETQRNKGNFPGRFSGRQFSNSRSEMNVSTLELGDSALYLCASSLAGQGNTGELFFGEGSRLTVL.

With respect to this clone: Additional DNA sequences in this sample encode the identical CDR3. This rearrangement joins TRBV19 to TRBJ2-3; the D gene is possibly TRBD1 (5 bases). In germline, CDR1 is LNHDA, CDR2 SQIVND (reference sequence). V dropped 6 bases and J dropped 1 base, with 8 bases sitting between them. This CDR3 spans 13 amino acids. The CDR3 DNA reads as TGTGCCAGTAGAGGCAGGGGCACAGATACGCAGTATTTT. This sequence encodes CASRGRGTDTQYF.

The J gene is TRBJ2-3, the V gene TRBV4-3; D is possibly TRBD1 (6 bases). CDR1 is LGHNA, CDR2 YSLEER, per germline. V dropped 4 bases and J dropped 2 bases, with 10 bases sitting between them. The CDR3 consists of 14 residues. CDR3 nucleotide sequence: TGCGCCAGCAGCCCAACAGGGAACACAGATACGCAGTATTTT. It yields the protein CASSPTGNTDTQYF.

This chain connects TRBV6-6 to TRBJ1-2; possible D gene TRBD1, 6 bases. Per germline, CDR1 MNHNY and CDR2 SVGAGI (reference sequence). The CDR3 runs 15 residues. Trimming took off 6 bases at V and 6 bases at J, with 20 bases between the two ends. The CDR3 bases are TGTGCCAGCAGCCTGGGGGGGGGCAACCGTGATGGCTACACCTTC. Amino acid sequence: CASSLGGGNRDGYTF.